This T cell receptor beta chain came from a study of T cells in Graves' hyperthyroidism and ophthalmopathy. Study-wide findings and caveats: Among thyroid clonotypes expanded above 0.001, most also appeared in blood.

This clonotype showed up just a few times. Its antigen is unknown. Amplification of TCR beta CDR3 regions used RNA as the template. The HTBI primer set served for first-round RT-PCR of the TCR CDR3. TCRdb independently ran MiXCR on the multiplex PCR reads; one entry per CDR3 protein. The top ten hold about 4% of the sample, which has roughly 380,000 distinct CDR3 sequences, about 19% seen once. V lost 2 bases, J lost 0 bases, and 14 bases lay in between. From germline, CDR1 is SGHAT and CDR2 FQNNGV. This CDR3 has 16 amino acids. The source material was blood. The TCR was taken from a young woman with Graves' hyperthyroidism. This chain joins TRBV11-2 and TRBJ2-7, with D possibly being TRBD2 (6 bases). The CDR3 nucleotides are TGTGCCAGCAGCTTACTAAGGGCGGGGCGCTCCTACGAGCAGTACTTC. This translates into CASSLLRAGRSYEQYF.